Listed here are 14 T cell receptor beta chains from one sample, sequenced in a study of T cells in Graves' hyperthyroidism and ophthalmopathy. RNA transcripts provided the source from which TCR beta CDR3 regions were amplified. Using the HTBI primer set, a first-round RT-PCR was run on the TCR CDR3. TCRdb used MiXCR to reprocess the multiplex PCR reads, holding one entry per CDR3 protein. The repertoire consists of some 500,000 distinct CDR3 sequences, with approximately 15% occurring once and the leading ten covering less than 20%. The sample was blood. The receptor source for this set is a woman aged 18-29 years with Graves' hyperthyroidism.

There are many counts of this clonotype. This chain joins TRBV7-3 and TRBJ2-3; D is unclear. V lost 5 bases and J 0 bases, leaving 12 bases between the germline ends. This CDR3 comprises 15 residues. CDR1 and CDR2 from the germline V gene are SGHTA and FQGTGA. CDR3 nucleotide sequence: TGTGCCAGCAGCCGGGCCCCGGCTAGCACAGATACGCAGTATTTT. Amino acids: CASSRAPASTDTQYF.

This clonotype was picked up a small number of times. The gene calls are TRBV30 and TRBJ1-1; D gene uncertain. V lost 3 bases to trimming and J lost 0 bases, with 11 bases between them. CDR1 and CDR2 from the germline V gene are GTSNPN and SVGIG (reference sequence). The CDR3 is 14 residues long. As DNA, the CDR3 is TGTGCCTGGAGGGTCGGACCGATGAACACTGAAGCTTTCTTT. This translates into CAWRVGPMNTEAFF.

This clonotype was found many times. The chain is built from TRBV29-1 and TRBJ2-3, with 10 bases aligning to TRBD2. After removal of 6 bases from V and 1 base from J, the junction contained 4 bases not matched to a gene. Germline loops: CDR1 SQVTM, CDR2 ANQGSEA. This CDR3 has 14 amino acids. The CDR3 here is CSVRGLAGTDTQYF. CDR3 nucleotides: TGCAGCGTCCGCGGACTAGCGGGCACAGATACGCAGTATTTT.

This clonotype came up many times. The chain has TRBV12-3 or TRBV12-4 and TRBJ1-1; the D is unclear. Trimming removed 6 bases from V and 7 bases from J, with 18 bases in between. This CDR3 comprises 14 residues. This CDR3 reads CASRMGQWTGEAFF. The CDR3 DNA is TGTGCCAGCAGAATGGGTCAGTGGACCGGTGAAGCTTTCTTT.

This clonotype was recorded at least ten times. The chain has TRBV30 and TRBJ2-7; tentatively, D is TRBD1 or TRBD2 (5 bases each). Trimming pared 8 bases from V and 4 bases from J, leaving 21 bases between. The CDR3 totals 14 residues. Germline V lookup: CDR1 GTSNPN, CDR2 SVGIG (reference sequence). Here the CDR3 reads CAGRWRQGVYEQYF. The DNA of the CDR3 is TGTGCCGGACGGTGGAGGCAGGGTGTTTACGAGCAGTACTTC.

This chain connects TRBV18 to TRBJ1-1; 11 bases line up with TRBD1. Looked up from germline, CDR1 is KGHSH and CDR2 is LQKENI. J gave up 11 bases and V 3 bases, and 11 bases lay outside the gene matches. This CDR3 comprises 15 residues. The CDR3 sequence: CASSPPGTGGIDAFF. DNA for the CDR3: TGTGCCAGCTCACCGCCCGGGACAGGGGGGATTGATGCTTTCTTT.

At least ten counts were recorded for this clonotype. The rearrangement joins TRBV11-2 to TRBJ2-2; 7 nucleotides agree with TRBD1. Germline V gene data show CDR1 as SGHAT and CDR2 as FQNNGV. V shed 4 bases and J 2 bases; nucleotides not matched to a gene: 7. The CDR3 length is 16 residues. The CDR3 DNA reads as TGTGCCAGCAGCTCCTACAGGGGAATTAACACCGGGGAGCTGTTTTTT. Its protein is CASSSYRGINTGELFF.

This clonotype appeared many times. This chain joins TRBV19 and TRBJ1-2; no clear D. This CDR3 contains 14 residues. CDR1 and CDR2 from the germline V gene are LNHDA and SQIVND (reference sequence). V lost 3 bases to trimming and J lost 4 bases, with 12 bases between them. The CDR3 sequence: CASSMQGIGYGYTF. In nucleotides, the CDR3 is TGTGCCAGTAGTATGCAAGGTATTGGCTATGGCTACACCTTC.

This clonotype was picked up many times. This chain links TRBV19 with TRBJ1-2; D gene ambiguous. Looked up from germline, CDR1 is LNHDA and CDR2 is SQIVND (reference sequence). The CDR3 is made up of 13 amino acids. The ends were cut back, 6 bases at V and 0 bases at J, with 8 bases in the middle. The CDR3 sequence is CASSPASNYGYTF. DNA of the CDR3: TGTGCCAGTAGCCCAGCATCTAACTATGGCTACACCTTC. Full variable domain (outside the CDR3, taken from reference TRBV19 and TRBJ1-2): DGGITQSPKYLFRKEGQNVTLSCEQNLNHDAMYWYRQDPGQGLRLIYYSQIVNDFQKGDIAEGYSVSREKKESFPLTVTSAQKNPTAFYLCASSPASNYGYTFGSGTRLTVV.

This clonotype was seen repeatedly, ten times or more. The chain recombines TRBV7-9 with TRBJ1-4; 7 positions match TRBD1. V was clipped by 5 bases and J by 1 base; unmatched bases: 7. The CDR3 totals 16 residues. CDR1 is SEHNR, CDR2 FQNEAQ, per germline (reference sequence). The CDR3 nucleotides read TGTGCCAGCAGCGTCGACAGGGCGGGAACTAATGAAAAACTGTTTTTT. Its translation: CASSVDRAGTNEKLFF.

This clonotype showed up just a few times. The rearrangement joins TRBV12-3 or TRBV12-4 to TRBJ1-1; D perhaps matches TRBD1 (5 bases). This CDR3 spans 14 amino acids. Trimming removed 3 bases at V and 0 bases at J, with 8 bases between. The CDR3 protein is CASSLTDLNTEAFF. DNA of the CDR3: TGTGCCAGCAGTTTGACAGACCTGAACACTGAAGCTTTCTTT.

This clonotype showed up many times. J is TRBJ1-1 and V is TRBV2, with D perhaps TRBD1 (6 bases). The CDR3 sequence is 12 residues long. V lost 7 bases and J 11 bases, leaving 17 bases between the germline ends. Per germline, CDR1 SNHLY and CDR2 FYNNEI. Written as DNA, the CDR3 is TGTGCCAGCACAGGGGATGGGGAGCGGGCTTTCTTT. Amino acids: CASTGDGERAFF.

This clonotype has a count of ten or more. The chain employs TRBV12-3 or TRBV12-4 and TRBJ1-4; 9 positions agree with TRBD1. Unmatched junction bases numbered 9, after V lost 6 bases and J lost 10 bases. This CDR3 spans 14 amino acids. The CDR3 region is CASSPGQGRGKLFF. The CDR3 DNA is TGTGCCAGCAGCCCAGGACAGGGGAGAGGAAAACTGTTTTTT.

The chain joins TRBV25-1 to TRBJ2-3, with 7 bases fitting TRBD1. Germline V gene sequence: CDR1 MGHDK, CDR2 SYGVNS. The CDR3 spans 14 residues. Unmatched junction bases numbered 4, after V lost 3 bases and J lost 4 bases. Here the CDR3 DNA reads TGTGCCAGCAGTGAGCTACAGGGGCCAGATACGCAGTATTTT. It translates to CASSELQGPDTQYF. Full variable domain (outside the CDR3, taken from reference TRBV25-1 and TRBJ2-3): EADIYQTPRYLVIGTGKKITLECSQTMGHDKMYWYQQDPGMELHLIHYSYGVNSTEKGDLSSESTVSRIRTEHFPLTLESARPSHTSQYLCASSELQGPDTQYFGPGTRLTVL.